These 18 T cell receptor beta chains share one sample of origin, sequenced in a study of blood T cells in healthy people across ages (dated by TCRdb to between 2014 and 2016). Library method: 5' RACE. Sequencing took place on an Illumina HiSeq 2500. A second PCR of roughly 7 to 11 cycles was performed with a sample-barcoded 5' primer and a J-beta primer mix. Through fastp at Q25 and MiXCR, TCRdb rebuilt clones from the public reads, retaining in-frame beta chains. Each entry merges the rows of one CDR3 protein and shows their most common DNA and genes. Here the sample has approximately 680,000 distinct CDR3 sequences; approximately 31% occur a single time. The ten most abundant clones make up 15% of the sample. Sequenced: blood. The source is an elderly woman in good health. Donor details come from another sample of the same person, matched by shared clones.

The rearrangement links TRBV7-2 to TRBJ2-7; no firm D call. V was cut by 4 bases and J by 2 bases, with 9 bases left in between. CDR1 and CDR2 (germline): SGHTA, FQGNSA. This CDR3 comprises 13 residues. The CDR3 reads CASSWAGAYEQYF. Written as DNA, the CDR3 is TGTGCCAGCAGCTGGGCTGGAGCCTACGAGCAGTACTTC.

Concerning this clonotype: A much larger clone lies one base from this, so it may be a read error. The chain has TRBV12-3 or TRBV12-4 and TRBJ2-1; 9 bases are shared with TRBD2. This CDR3 contains 21 residues. The CDR3 region is CASSSILRGAGGALSYNKQFF. The CDR3, as DNA: TGTGCCAGCAGTTCAATCCTCCGGGGAGCGGGGGGAGCGCTCTCCTACAATAAGCAGTTCTTC.

As regards this clonotype: This may be a read error, as it is one base from a much larger clone. The CDR3 is CASSQDRTGRWDEAFF. The DNA for the CDR3 is TGCGCCAGCAGTCAAGATCGGACAGGGAGGTGGGATGAAGCTTTCTTT. This sequence joins TRBV10-2 and TRBJ1-1, with 8 bases matching TRBD1. The V gene's germline CDR1 is WSHSY and CDR2 SAAADI. This CDR3 is built from 16 residues. V dropped 5 bases and J dropped 7; count of bases not matched to a gene: 15.

This clonotype was counted at least ten times. V is TRBV7-2 and J is TRBJ1-6; no firm D call. V was cut by 5 bases and J by 1 base, with 12 bases left in between. The V gene's germline CDR1 is SGHTA and CDR2 FQGNSA. The CDR3 has 16 residues. CDR3 residues: CASSTRAASYNSPLHF. CDR3 coding DNA: TGTGCCAGCAGCACTCGCGCCGCTTCCTATAATTCACCCCTCCACTTT.

This clonotype was picked up many times. The chain couples TRBV29-1 to TRBJ2-7; 9 nucleotides agree with TRBD2. The V segment lost 6 bases and the J segment 4 bases; nucleotides outside the gene matches: 4. The germline gives CDR1 SQVTM, CDR2 ANQGSEA. This CDR3 contains 12 residues. The CDR3: CSVRSGGYEQYF. The CDR3 bases are TGCAGCGTCCGCAGCGGGGGGTACGAGCAGTACTTC.

This clonotype turned up a few times. The chain joins TRBV2 to TRBJ1-1; D might be TRBD1 (5 bases). This CDR3 has 14 amino acids. CDR1 and CDR2 from the germline V gene are SNHLY and FYNNEI. The V gene lost 1 base and the J gene lost 9 bases, with 15 bases spanning the gap. The DNA for the CDR3 is TGTGCCAGCAGTGAAGTGGGGCGGGGAGGAAAAGCTTTCTTT. This codes for CASSEVGRGGKAFF.

Concerning this clonotype itself: At one end the junction does not follow the germline gene, possibly because of a read error. The chain couples TRBV12-3 or TRBV12-4 to TRBJ2-3, with unresolved D. This CDR3 has 14 amino acids. CDR3 nucleotide sequence: TGTGCCAGCAGCCTGAGAGTGAGAGCAGATACGGAGTATTTT. This codes for CASSLRVRADTEYF.

V gene TRBV10-3 combines with J gene TRBJ2-1; D tentatively reads TRBD1 or TRBD2 (6 bases each). CDR1 ENHRY and CDR2 SYGVKD come from the germline V gene. The CDR3 has 15 residues. Trimming stripped 8 bases from V and 7 bases from J, with 21 bases between. The CDR3 nucleotides read TGTGCCATCGGGAGGACAGTTCTCGGTGTAAATGAGCAGTTCTTC. Its translation is CAIGRTVLGVNEQFF.

The DNA of the CDR3 is TGTGCCAGCAGCTTGACAGGGGGCCGATTGGGGAACACTGAAGCTTTCTTT. This encodes CASSLTGGRLGNTEAFF. The rearrangement joins TRBV11-1 to TRBJ1-1; 10 bases are shared with TRBD1. Germline CDR1 and CDR2: SGHAT and FQDESV (reference sequence). After removal of 3 bases from V and 1 base from J, the junction contained 8 bases not matched to a gene. This CDR3 has 17 amino acids.

As to this clonotype: This may stem from a read error, because a much larger clone lies one nucleotide away. CDR3 coding DNA: TGTGCCAGCAGCGGCGCCTCCTTAAGCGGCCCCAAGACCCAGTACTTC. Translating it yields CASSGASLSGPKTQYF. This rearrangement joins TRBV7-2 to TRBJ2-7; maybe TRBD2 (5 bases). The J call may be in error: the DNA end matches TRBJ2-5 better. The V gene's germline CDR1 is SGHTA and CDR2 FQGNSA. The CDR3 loop spans 16 amino acids.

The genes are TRBV20-1 and TRBJ2-7; 12 nucleotides agree with TRBD2. Losses at the gene ends were 5 bases for V and 7 bases for J; bases not matched to a gene: 9. The CDR3 has 14 amino acids. Germline V CDR1 and CDR2: DFQATT, SNEGSKA (reference sequence). The CDR3 loop is CSARLAGGLNEQYF. For the CDR3, the DNA is TGCAGTGCTCGCCTAGCGGGGGGGCTTAATGAGCAGTACTTC.

At least ten counts were recorded for this clonotype. This sequence joins TRBV7-2 and TRBJ2-1; 7 nucleotides line up with TRBD2. V gave up 7 bases and J gave up 7 bases; unmatched junction bases: 10. Germline V gene data show CDR1 as SGHTA and CDR2 as FQGNSA. The CDR3 is 14 residues long. Here the CDR3 DNA reads TGTGCCAGCATGGGAGGGGCAGGGAGGAATGAGCAGTTCTTC. It is translated as CASMGGAGRNEQFF.

The chain couples TRBV20-1 to TRBJ2-7; D gene uncertain. Germline CDR1 DFQATT, CDR2 SNEGSKA (reference sequence). The CDR3 covers 14 residues. The V end lost 3 bases, the J end lost 2 bases, and 14 bases lay between the germline ends. The chain's CDR3 is CSARPKPQTYEQYF. The CDR3 nucleotides are TGCAGTGCTAGGCCCAAGCCGCAGACCTACGAGCAGTACTTC.

About this clonotype itself: This may be a read error: a much more frequent sequence differs by one nucleotide. The chain recombines TRBV7-2 with TRBJ2-5; 11 bases fit TRBD1. The V and J ends lost 5 bases and 4 bases, in that order; junction bases with no gene match: 9. Germline V CDR1 and CDR2: SGHTA, FQGNSA. CDR3 length equals 16 residues. CDR3 bases: TGTGCCAGCAGCATCGGACAGGGGGCGCTTCGAGAGACCCAGTACTTC. Translated, it gives CASSIGQGALRETQYF.

This clonotype was counted a few times. CDR3 sequence: CASSQGRGGAAKTQYF. The CDR3 DNA reads TGTGCCAGCAGCCAAGGTAGGGGAGGGGCGGCGAAGACCCAGTACTTC. The J gene is TRBJ2-5, the V gene TRBV3-1; 7 nucleotides agree with TRBD2. The trim removed 1 base at V and 6 bases at J, leaving 11 bases unmatched. CDR1 and CDR2 (germline): LGHDT, YNNKEL (reference sequence). The CDR3 consists of 16 residues.

This clonotype was seen a few times. Relative to the germline gene, one junction end is altered; a read error may explain this. This rearrangement joins TRBV6-1 to TRBJ1-4, with D uncertain. Germline V gives CDR1 MNHNS, CDR2 SASEGT. CDR3 size: 15 residues. The CDR3 is CASSEARNRGERLFF. CDR3 DNA sequence: TGTGCCAGCAGTGAAGCGCGAAATCGGGGTGAAAGACTGTTTTTT.

Points on this clonotype: A much more abundant neighbour one base away suggests this may be a read error. This rearrangement joins TRBV5-1 to TRBJ2-5; 10 nucleotides match TRBD2. The CDR3 has 16 amino acids. With V trimmed by 0 bases and J by 11 bases, 13 bases remained unmatched. Looked up from germline, CDR1 is SGHRS and CDR2 is YFSETQ. The CDR3: CASSLAWASGGDGQYF. As DNA, the CDR3 is TGCGCCAGCAGCTTGGCGTGGGCTAGCGGGGGAGATGGGCAGTACTTC.

Remarks on this clonotype: The junction shows a germline mismatch at one end, possibly a read error. The chain uses TRBV12-3 or TRBV12-4 and TRBJ2-3; D is ambiguous. The CDR3 totals 14 residues. This chain's CDR3 is CASSLGIPADMQYF. Here the CDR3 DNA reads TGTGCCAGCAGTTTAGGAATACCCGCAGATATGCAGTATTTT.